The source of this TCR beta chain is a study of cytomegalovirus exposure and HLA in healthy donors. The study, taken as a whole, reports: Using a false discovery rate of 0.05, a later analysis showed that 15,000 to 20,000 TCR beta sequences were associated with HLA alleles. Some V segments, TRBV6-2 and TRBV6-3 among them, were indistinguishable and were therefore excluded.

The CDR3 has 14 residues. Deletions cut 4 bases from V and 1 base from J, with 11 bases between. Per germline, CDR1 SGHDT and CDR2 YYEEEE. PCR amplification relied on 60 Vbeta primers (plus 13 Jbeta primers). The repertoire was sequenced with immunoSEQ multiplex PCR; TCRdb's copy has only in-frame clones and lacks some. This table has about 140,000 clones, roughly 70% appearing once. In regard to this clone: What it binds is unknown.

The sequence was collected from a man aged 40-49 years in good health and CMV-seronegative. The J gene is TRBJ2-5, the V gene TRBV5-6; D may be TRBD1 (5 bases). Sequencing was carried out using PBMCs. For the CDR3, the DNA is TGTGCCAGCAGCGATAGACAGACCCAAGAGACCCAGTACTTC. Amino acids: CASSDRQTQETQYF.